This T cell receptor (beta chain) was identified in a study of identical twins. This clonotype was seen many times. The antigen is not known. TCRdb analysed the 5' RACE reads with MiXCR anew, one entry per CDR3 protein. The repertoire holds 300,000 to 350,000 distinct CDR3 sequences, with 12% as singletons. Healthy Caucasians supplied all donations. The CDR3 runs to 14 residues. Trimming cost V 6 bases and J 3 bases; bases outside gene matches: 7. Points from the study as a whole: Possibly, invariant MAIT and iNKT cells partly confounded zero-insertion analyses. The study reached conclusions through statistical analysis that was cross-sectional, not following the same donors.

In addition, the sample was reused for a study of yellow fever vaccine responses in identical twins.

The specimen sequenced was CD8+ T cells sorted from blood. The clonotype comes from a woman in her late teens or twenties in good health. The chain combines TRBV12-3 or TRBV12-4 with TRBJ2-5, with 7 positions matching TRBD2. This chain's CDR3 is CASSSSSGEETQYF. DNA for the CDR3: TGTGCCAGCAGCTCCTCTAGCGGAGAAGAGACCCAGTACTTC.